The text below deals with one T cell receptor (beta chain). In the same sample, other DNA sequences code for this CDR3. Original processing methods: Estimation of nucleated cell counts relied on the amplification of reference gene primers. The repertoire was sequenced with immunoSEQ multiplex PCR; TCRdb's copy has only in-frame clones and lacks some. From that table come the V and J calls and clone size; the DNA was used to work out D and trimming. Here the sample spans approximately 70,000 clones, 75% to 95% being singletons. CDR3 size: 13 residues. With 3 bases removed from V and 8 bases from J, the gap between germline ends came to 10 bases. The sample comes from a study of blood T cell repertoires in COVID-19. Background on the study: Sites in the United States, Italy and Spain provided acute and convalescent COVID-19 samples. T cells, B-cell-depleted T cells, or PBMCs provided the cDNA or gDNA that served as material.

This rearrangement joins TRBV12-3 or TRBV12-4 to TRBJ1-4, with TRBD1 as a possible D gene (6 bases). The sample consisted of peripheral blood. This TCR was sampled from a woman aged 18-29 years with acute or convalescent COVID-19. CDR3 residues: CASSFARGEKLFF. CDR3 bases: TGTGCCAGCAGTTTTGCCAGGGGCGAAAAACTGTTTTTT.